This T cell receptor (beta chain) derives from a study of T cell responses to AZD1222 COVID-19 vaccine. Clones were read by immunoSEQ multiplex PCR, and TCRdb kept only the in-frame ones, dropping some. The repertoire holds more than 150,000 clones, with roughly 90% as singletons. A note on this clone: The antigen is undetermined.

Study observations and caveats: Increased Spike-specific TCR breadth and depth were observed after two AZD1222 doses.

The starting material was peripheral blood, obtained 28 days after the second AZD1222 dose. The sequence came from an adult who received the AZD1222 COVID-19 vaccine.

CDR3 protein: CASIGSGANVLTF. Written as DNA, the CDR3 is TGTGCCAGCATCGGCTCTGGGGCCAACGTCCTGACTTTC. V usage is TRBV5-5 and J usage is TRBJ2-6; D not resolved. Germline CDR1 is SGHKS and CDR2 is YYEKEE (reference sequence). The CDR3 totals 13 residues. The V end was cut by 6 bases, the J end by 0 bases, with 4 bases between.